Shown below are 11 T cell receptor beta chains from a single sample sequenced in a study of T cell repertoires in cytomegalovirus infection. TCRdb reprocessed the reads via MiXCR and lists one record per CDR3 protein. The profile shows approximately 250,000 distinct CDR3 sequences, 22% of them singletons. The sample taken for sequencing was CD8+ T cells from PBMCs. The receptors here all came from a human donor in good health (CMV status not recorded). Some clones in this sample may be carry-over from other donors' samples.

This sequence joins TRBV2 and TRBJ2-3, with 7 bases lining up with TRBD2. The CDR3 is 16 residues long. Germline CDR1 SNHLY, CDR2 FYNNEI. After removal of 1 base from V and 3 bases from J, the junction contained 7 bases not matched to a gene. The CDR3, as DNA: TGTGCCAGCAGTGAAGGTGGCGGGGGAGTAACAGATACGCAGTATTTT. Protein sequence: CASSEGGGGVTDTQYF. Supplemented by reference TRBV2 and TRBJ2-3, the full variable domain reads EPEVTQTPSHQVTQMGQEVILRCVPISNHLYFYWYRQILGQKVEFLVSFYNNEISEKSEIFDDQFSVERPDGSNFTLKIRSTKLEDSAMYFCASSEGGGGVTDTQYFGPGTRLTVL.

The chain recombines TRBV28 with TRBJ2-7, with D perhaps assigned TRBD1 or TRBD2 (5 bases each). The CDR3 totals 16 residues. Germline CDR1 reads MDHEN; CDR2 reads SYDVKM. V was clipped by 3 bases and J by 0 bases, with 15 bases between them. Here the CDR3 reads CASSFFGAGSSYEQYF. The CDR3 DNA reads as TGTGCCAGCAGTTTTTTCGGGGCAGGGAGCTCCTACGAGCAGTACTTC.

This clonotype was picked up one time. The chain links TRBV12-3 or TRBV12-4 to TRBJ2-5; 11 positions agree with TRBD2. There are 16 residues in the CDR3. Germline trimming cut 7 bases from V and 4 bases from J; bases unmatched to any gene: 11. DNA of the CDR3: TGTGCCAGCAACAAACTAGCGGGGGCCAAGGGAGAGACCCAGTACTTC. This sequence encodes CASNKLAGAKGETQYF.

The J gene is TRBJ1-1, the V gene TRBV30; D ambiguous. Deletions cut 5 bases from V and 2 bases from J, with 9 bases between. This CDR3 contains 12 residues. Germline CDR1 GTSNPN, CDR2 SVGIG (reference sequence). The chain's CDR3 is CAWAQVNTEAFF. CDR3 nucleotide sequence: TGTGCCTGGGCCCAGGTTAACACTGAAGCTTTCTTT. The full variable domain, rest sourced from reference TRBV30 and TRBJ1-1, is SQTIHQWPATLVQPVGSPLSLECTVEGTSNPNLYWYRQAAGRGLQLLFYSVGIGQISSEVPQNLSASRPQDRQFILSSKKLLLSDSGFYLCAWAQVNTEAFFGQGTRLTVV.

This clonotype was found a few times. The CDR3 coding sequence is TGTGCCAGCAGACTCCTCGCGGACAGGAGGATGAACACTGAAGCTTTCTTT. It codes for CASRLLADRRMNTEAFF. J is TRBJ1-1 and V is TRBV6-1; 7 bases align to TRBD1. Germline-derived CDR1 and CDR2 are MNHNS and SASEGT. Germline trimming cut 6 bases from V and 0 bases from J; bases unmatched to any gene: 13. CDR3 length equals 17 residues.

The gene calls are TRBV7-9 and TRBJ2-3, with a possible D match to TRBD1 (5 bases). V lost 3 bases to trimming and J lost 0 bases, with 16 bases between them. This CDR3 contains 17 residues. Germline CDR1 SEHNR, CDR2 FQNEAQ (reference sequence). The CDR3 region is CASSFTGQMASTDTQYF. The CDR3 nucleotides are TGTGCCAGCAGCTTTACAGGTCAGATGGCTAGCACAGATACGCAGTATTTT. The full variable domain, completed using reference TRBV7-9 and TRBJ2-3, is DTGVSQNPRHKITKRGQNVTFRCDPISEHNRLYWYRQTLGQGPEFLTYFQNEAQLEKSRLLSDRFSAERPKGSFSTLEIQRTEQGDSAMYLCASSFTGQMASTDTQYFGPGTRLTVL.

This clonotype was counted a few times. The genes are TRBV4-1 and TRBJ2-1, with 10 bases matching TRBD2. The germline gives CDR1 MGHRA, CDR2 YSYEKL. The J segment lost 2 bases and the V segment lost 1 base, leaving 5 bases of the junction unmatched. This CDR3 has 17 residues. This chain's CDR3 is CASSQAKLAGTYNEQFF. CDR3 nucleotides: TGCGCCAGCAGCCAAGCCAAACTAGCGGGGACCTACAATGAGCAGTTCTTC.

This clonotype appeared many times. The genes are TRBV27 and TRBJ2-2, with D perhaps assigned TRBD1 or TRBD2 (7 bases each). The ends were cut back, 7 bases at V and 6 bases at J, with 12 bases in the middle. Germline V gene sequence: CDR1 MNHEY, CDR2 SMNVEV (reference sequence). This CDR3 has 13 residues. This CDR3 reads CASKAGGAGELFF. CDR3 DNA sequence: TGTGCCAGCAAAGCAGGGGGGGCCGGGGAGCTGTTTTTT.

This clonotype was found a few times. V is TRBV28 and J is TRBJ1-3; the D is unclear. V lost 5 bases, J lost 0 bases, and 5 bases lay in between. The CDR3 spans 13 residues. The germline gives CDR1 MDHEN, CDR2 SYDVKM. DNA for the CDR3: TGTGCCAGCAGTCTCTACTCTGGAAACACCATATATTTT. It codes for CASSLYSGNTIYF.

This clonotype was detected only a few times. The rearrangement uses TRBV28 and TRBJ2-2; 12 positions match TRBD2. With V trimmed by 3 bases and J by 2 bases, 4 bases remained unmatched. The CDR3 contains 17 residues. Per the germline V gene, CDR1 is MDHEN and CDR2 is SYDVKM. The CDR3 here is CASSLPSGGGNTGELFF. DNA of the CDR3: TGTGCCAGCAGTTTGCCTAGCGGGGGGGGAAACACCGGGGAGCTGTTTTTT. Using reference TRBV28 and TRBJ2-2 for the parts outside the CDR3, the full variable domain is DVKVTQSSRYLVKRTGEKVFLECVQDMDHENMFWYRQDPGLGLRLIYFSYDVKMKEKGDIPEGYSVSREKKERFSLILESASTNQTSMYLCASSLPSGGGNTGELFFGEGSRLTVL.

The chain joins TRBV27 to TRBJ1-4; D is possibly TRBD1 (5 bases). V shed 6 bases and J shed 12 bases, with 17 bases lying between them. CDR3 size: 13 residues. Germline values: CDR1 MNHEY, CDR2 SMNVEV (reference sequence). The CDR3 sequence is CASSIFREEELFF. As DNA, the CDR3 is TGTGCCAGCAGCATTTTCAGGGAGGAGGAACTGTTTTTT.